The 17 T cell receptor beta chains below come from one sample, sequenced in a study of identical twins. Each CDR3 protein is one row after TCRdb ran MiXCR on the 5' RACE reads. The table shows 400,000 to 500,000 distinct CDR3 sequences, with roughly an eighth occurring only once. These data also featured in a second study, about yellow fever vaccine responses in identical twins.

Sequencing used CD4+ T cells sorted from blood. Receptor source: a woman aged 18-29 years in good health.

This sequence joins TRBV7-2 and TRBJ2-7, with D hard to call. CDR3 length: 11 residues. Germline values: CDR1 SGHTA, CDR2 FQGNSA. The ends were cut back, 6 bases at V and 4 bases at J, with 7 bases in the middle. The CDR3 DNA is TGTGCCAGCAGGGGCATTTACGAGCAGTACTTC. Translated: CASRGIYEQYF.

The rearrangement joins TRBV6-2 or TRBV6-3 to TRBJ2-7; D possibly corresponds to TRBD1 (6 bases). V shed 10 bases and J shed 4 bases, with 14 bases lying between them. Germline CDR1 and CDR2: MNHEY and SVGEGT. This CDR3 region has 12 residues. CDR3 loop: CATLTGVYEQYF. The CDR3 coding sequence is TGTGCCACCCTGACAGGAGTATACGAGCAGTACTTC.

This clonotype has at least ten counts. The rearrangement links TRBV3-1 to TRBJ1-2; D gene unclear. V lost 1 base, J lost 7 bases, and 7 bases lay in between. CDR1 is LGHDT and CDR2 is YNNKEL in the germline V gene (reference sequence). The CDR3 extends over 12 amino acids. The CDR3 reads CASSQVQTGYTF. CDR3 DNA: TGTGCCAGCAGCCAAGTACAGACTGGCTACACCTTC.

This clonotype was seen a handful of times. This chain links TRBV5-1 with TRBJ2-5; 9 bases are a match to TRBD1. V gave up 0 bases and J gave up 1 base; unmatched junction bases: 13. Germline loops: CDR1 SGHRS, CDR2 YFSETQ. This CDR3 has 19 residues. The CDR3 here is CASSLGPTGGSSGQETQYF. As DNA, the CDR3 is TGCGCCAGCAGCTTGGGCCCGACAGGGGGTTCCAGCGGCCAAGAGACCCAGTACTTC.

The CDR3 DNA reads TGTGCCAGCAGTTTCGCCAGGGAGGGGTGGGAGCAGTACTTC. Its translation is CASSFAREGWEQYF. The chain combines TRBV12-3 or TRBV12-4 with TRBJ2-7; 7 bases line up with TRBD2. This CDR3 is 14 amino acids long. Trimming at V came to 3 bases and at J to 7 bases, leaving 9 bases not matched to a gene.

The chain employs TRBV20-1 and TRBJ1-1; no reliable D call. V was clipped by 5 bases and J by 1 base, with 17 bases between them. Per the germline V gene, CDR1 is DFQATT and CDR2 is SNEGSKA (reference sequence). The CDR3 spans 15 residues. CDR3 sequence (DNA): TGCAGTGCTGGTGACCTAAGACTGGCGAACACTGAAGCTTTCTTT. Its translation: CSAGDLRLANTEAFF.

Only a few counts were recorded for this clonotype. The chain combines TRBV12-3 or TRBV12-4 with TRBJ2-1; possible D gene TRBD2, 5 bases. The CDR3 runs 13 residues. V shed 7 bases and J shed 12 bases, with 19 bases lying between them. For the CDR3, the DNA is TGTGCCAGCACCCCGGACTTGATGTTGGGGCAGTTCTTC. It translates to CASTPDLMLGQFF.

This clonotype was counted many times. The chain combines TRBV7-9 with TRBJ2-7; a possible D gene is TRBD1 (6 bases). The ends were cut back, 6 bases at V and 2 bases at J, with 11 bases in the middle. Per the germline V gene, CDR1 is SEHNR and CDR2 is FQNEAQ (reference sequence). The CDR3 is 13 amino acids. CDR3 sequence: CASSPQGPYEQYF. The DNA for the CDR3 is TGTGCCAGCAGTCCACAGGGACCCTACGAGCAGTACTTC.

The rearrangement uses TRBV29-1 and TRBJ1-1; D is perhaps TRBD1 (5 bases). Germline V gives CDR1 SQVTM, CDR2 ANQGSEA. V lost 4 bases and J 5 bases, leaving 14 bases between the germline ends. The CDR3 length is 13 residues. DNA for the CDR3: TGCAGCGTTGGAGAGGGGTGGGGAACTGAAGCTTTCTTT. This encodes CSVGEGWGTEAFF.

The chain couples TRBV20-1 to TRBJ1-5; tentatively, D is TRBD1 (5 bases). With 3 bases removed from V and 7 bases from J, the gap between germline ends came to 13 bases. Germline V gene data show CDR1 as DFQATT and CDR2 as SNEGSKA (reference sequence). There are 13 residues in the CDR3. As DNA, the CDR3 is TGCAGTGCTAGGACCGACAGCGTGCAGCCCCAGCATTTT. Encoded protein: CSARTDSVQPQHF.

This clonotype has just a few counts. CDR3: CASRGNSTDTQYF. For the CDR3, the DNA is TGTGCCAGCAGGGGGAACTCCACAGATACGCAGTATTTT. The chain combines TRBV27 with TRBJ2-3; unclear D gene. This CDR3 contains 13 residues. V was cut by 6 bases and J by 2 bases, with 9 bases left in between. The germline CDR1 and CDR2 sequences are MNHEY and SMNVEV (reference sequence).

The rearrangement links TRBV6-2 or TRBV6-3 to TRBJ2-1; D gene unclear. Deletions cut 4 bases from V and 1 base from J, with 11 bases between. The CDR3 runs to 15 residues. In germline, CDR1 is MNHEY, CDR2 SVGEGT. The CDR3 DNA reads TGTGCCAGCAGTTCCAAGGTGAGGTCCTACAATGAGCAGTTCTTC. Translating gives CASSSKVRSYNEQFF.

This clonotype was found a few times. This rearrangement joins TRBV7-2 to TRBJ2-4; 8 nucleotides line up with TRBD1. This CDR3 region has 14 residues. The germline V gene encodes CDR1 SGHTA and CDR2 FQGNSA. Unmatched junction bases numbered 3, after V lost 5 bases and J lost 3 bases. CDR3 in amino acids: CASSGTGGKNIQYF. In DNA form, the CDR3 reads TGTGCCAGCAGCGGAACAGGGGGCAAAAACATTCAGTACTTC.

In its sample, this clonotype was seen a few times. The J gene is TRBJ1-4, the V gene TRBV2; D perhaps matches TRBD1 (5 bases). Germline assignment: CDR1 SNHLY and CDR2 FYNNEI. Trimming took 4 bases from V and 8 from J, leaving 17 bases between them. This CDR3 has 15 residues. As DNA, the CDR3 is TGTGCCAGCAGTGGGGGCAGGGAAGTTTCCGAAAAACTGTTTTTT. This gives the protein CASSGGREVSEKLFF.

This sequence joins TRBV29-1 and TRBJ2-7, with TRBD1 identical over 9 bases. The CDR3 consists of 13 residues. Germline CDR1 is SQVTM and CDR2 is ANQGSEA. V lost 7 bases, J lost 4 bases, and 8 bases stayed unmatched. The CDR3 loop is CSAGQGMSYEQYF. In DNA form, the CDR3 reads TGCAGCGCCGGACAGGGGATGAGTTACGAGCAGTACTTC.

The table lists this clonotype with a few counts. The rearrangement uses TRBV7-9 and TRBJ2-7; D is perhaps TRBD1 (7 bases). Trimming took off 5 bases at V and 4 bases at J, with 15 bases between the two ends. The CDR3 sequence is 14 residues long. Germline CDR1 reads SEHNR; CDR2 reads FQNEAQ (reference sequence). This CDR3 is CASSRSTGRYEQYF. The CDR3, as DNA: TGTGCCAGCAGCCGATCGACAGGGAGGTACGAGCAGTACTTC.

In its sample, this clonotype was seen a few times. CDR3 residues: CASSAGVSNTGELFF. DNA of the CDR3: TGCGCCAGCAGCGCAGGGGTTTCGAACACCGGGGAGCTGTTTTTT. The chain has TRBV5-1 and TRBJ2-2, with D possibly TRBD1 on 6 matching bases. V was clipped by 4 bases and J by 0 bases, with 10 bases between them. The length of the CDR3 is 15 residues. CDR1 and CDR2 from the germline V gene are SGHRS and YFSETQ.